A single sample gave rise to the 11 T cell receptor beta chains below, sequenced in a study of preoperative IRX-2 immunotherapy in early breast cancer. Treatment of the sample: preoperative locoregional IRX-2 cytokine immunotherapy. The data were produced by immunoSEQ multiplex PCR, yet TCRdb's version contains in-frame clones alone and is incomplete. Among under 30,000 clones, over 75% were seen once, and the ten largest hold roughly 9%. The material sequenced was tumor tissue, taken after IRX-2 immunotherapy. The receptors here all came from a human donor with breast cancer.

This clone appeared once. The J gene is TRBJ2-3, the V gene TRBV11-3; 11 bases map to TRBD2. The V segment lost 0 bases and the J segment 3 bases; nucleotides outside the gene matches: 5. The CDR3 has 17 amino acids. CDR1 is SGHNT and CDR2 is YENEEA in the germline V gene. The CDR3 is CASSLDHRTSGTDTQYF. CDR3 bases: TGTGCCAGCAGCTTAGATCACCGGACTAGCGGGACAGATACGCAGTATTTT.

The genes are TRBV28 and TRBJ1-1; D is ambiguous. V was clipped by 5 bases and J by 4 bases, with 8 bases between them. The CDR3 consists of 12 residues. From germline, CDR1 is MDHEN and CDR2 SYDVKM. The CDR3 region has the DNA TGTGCCAGCAGTAGCCTTGGCACTGAAGCTTTCTTT. It codes for CASSSLGTEAFF.

The rearrangement links TRBV2 to TRBJ2-3; the match to TRBD2 covers 8 bases. The CDR3 is made up of 15 amino acids. Unmatched junction bases numbered 6, after V lost 7 bases and J lost 0 bases. CDR1 and CDR2 from the germline V gene are SNHLY and FYNNEI. For the CDR3, the DNA is TGTGCCAGCATGGTCGGGGGGGGGAGCACAGATACGCAGTATTTT. It translates to CASMVGGGSTDTQYF.

The chain couples TRBV10-3 to TRBJ2-7, with 10 bases fitting TRBD2. Unmatched junction bases numbered 1, after V lost 2 bases and J lost 3 bases. The CDR3 spans 14 residues. Germline-derived CDR1 and CDR2 are ENHRY and SYGVKD. In DNA, the CDR3 is TGTGCCATCAGTGAGAAGCGGGAGGGCTACGAGCAGTACTTC. Amino acids: CAISEKREGYEQYF.

This chain links TRBV27 with TRBJ2-6; D ambiguous. The CDR3 sequence is 15 residues long. From germline, CDR1 is MNHEY and CDR2 SMNVEV (reference sequence). V shed 6 bases and J shed 4 bases, with 13 bases lying between them. The CDR3 DNA sequence: TGTGCCAGCAGCCGCGAGCCTTGGGGGGCCAACGTCCTGACTTTC. Residues: CASSREPWGANVLTF.

The V and J genes are TRBV7-6 and TRBJ2-3; D ambiguous. The CDR3 runs to 14 residues. The V and J ends lost 1 base and 2 bases respectively, with 7 bases between them. The germline V gene has CDR1 SGHVS and CDR2 FNYEAQ. CDR3 loop: CASSLGSFTDTQYF. The CDR3 region has the DNA TGTGCCAGCAGCTTAGGGAGCTTCACAGATACGCAGTATTTT.

V usage is TRBV10-3 and J usage is TRBJ1-4; perhaps TRBD1 as D (6 bases). This CDR3 comprises 15 residues. Trimming removed 4 bases from V and 8 bases from J, with 17 bases in between. Per the germline V gene, CDR1 is ENHRY and CDR2 is SYGVKD. The CDR3 DNA is TGTGCCATCAGTGCAGGAGGGGGAAAAGGGGAAAAACTGTTTTTT. It is translated as CAISAGGGKGEKLFF.

This sequence joins TRBV6-1 and TRBJ1-5, with a weak D call TRBD1 (6 bases). Deletions cut 2 bases from V and 6 bases from J, with 14 bases between. CDR1 MNHNS and CDR2 SASEGT come from the germline V gene. The CDR3 spans 15 residues. CDR3 residues: CASSEFGQGTQPQHF. DNA of the CDR3: TGTGCCAGCAGTGAATTTGGGCAGGGGACTCAGCCCCAGCATTTT.

The V gene is TRBV2, the J gene TRBJ2-1; D uncertain. This CDR3 has 15 residues. V was shortened by 4 bases and J by 0 bases, with 10 bases between the two germline ends. Germline lookup yields CDR1 SNHLY and CDR2 FYNNEI. The CDR3 here is CASSGTSRSYNEQFF. The CDR3 nucleotides read TGTGCCAGCAGTGGGACGTCGCGCTCCTACAATGAGCAGTTCTTC. Looking up the rest from reference TRBV2 and TRBJ2-1 gives the full variable domain: EPEVTQTPSHQVTQMGQEVILRCVPISNHLYFYWYRQILGQKVEFLVSFYNNEISEKSEIFDDQFSVERPDGSNFTLKIRSTKLEDSAMYFCASSGTSRSYNEQFFGPGTRLTVL.

The V and J genes are TRBV7-9 and TRBJ1-1, with a weak D call TRBD1 (5 bases). V lost 3 bases and J lost 1, with 12 bases in between. The CDR3 loop spans 15 amino acids. CDR1 and CDR2 (germline): SEHNR, FQNEAQ (reference sequence). The CDR3 nucleotides are TGTGCCAGCAGCTTTCGGGTGGGGGAGAACACTGAAGCTTTCTTT. Residues: CASSFRVGENTEAFF.

The chain joins TRBV7-9 to TRBJ1-4; D perhaps matches TRBD1 (6 bases). This CDR3 has 15 amino acids. V was shortened by 5 bases and J by 7 bases, with 17 bases between the two germline ends. The germline gives CDR1 SEHNR, CDR2 FQNEAQ (reference sequence). The CDR3 spells CASSTRTVRSEKLFF. CDR3 coding DNA: TGTGCCAGCAGCACCAGGACAGTTAGAAGTGAAAAACTGTTTTTT.